This TCR beta chain was recovered during a study of shared clonotypes between healthy human individuals. Profiling relied on immunoSEQ multiplex PCR, and the TCRdb table lists in-frame clones only, not all of them. The data show under 1,100,000 clones, with about 75% seen just once and 1.4% to 1.5% held by the top ten. Germline CDR1 and CDR2: LNHDA and SQIVND (reference sequence). This CDR3 spans 14 amino acids. V lost 7 bases to trimming and J lost 1 base; unmatched junction nucleotides: 6. The source is a man between 18 and 35 years old in good health. Sequencing input: memory CD4+ T cells sorted from blood. As to subset: CD45RA-negative fraction. The genes are TRBV19 and TRBJ1-1; 7 nucleotides align to TRBD1. The CDR3 bases are TGTGCCAGTAACCCACAGGGGAGGAACACTGAAGCTTTCTTT. As protein: CASNPQGRNTEAFF.